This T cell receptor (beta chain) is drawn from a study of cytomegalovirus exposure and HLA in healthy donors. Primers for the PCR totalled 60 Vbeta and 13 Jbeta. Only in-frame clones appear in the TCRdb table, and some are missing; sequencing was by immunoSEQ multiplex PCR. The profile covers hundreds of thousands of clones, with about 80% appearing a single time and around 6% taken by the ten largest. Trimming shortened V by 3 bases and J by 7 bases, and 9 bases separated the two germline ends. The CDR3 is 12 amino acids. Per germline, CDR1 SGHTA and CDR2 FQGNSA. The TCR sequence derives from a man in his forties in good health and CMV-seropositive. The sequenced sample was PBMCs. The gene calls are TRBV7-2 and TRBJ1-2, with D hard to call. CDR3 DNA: TGTGCCAGCAGCTTCCCGGGTTTTGGCTACACCTTC. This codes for CASSFPGFGYTF.